Below, one T cell receptor beta chain is given with its context. What it recognizes is unknown. V was trimmed by 3 bases and J by 4 bases, leaving 13 bases between them. The CDR3 length is 15 residues. Germline-derived CDR1 and CDR2 are SGHAT and FQNNGV. This sample is drawn from a study of cytomegalovirus exposure and HLA in healthy donors. Whole-study context: A previous analysis identified approximately 110 million unique TCR beta sequences derived from approximately 190 million T cells.

Broader study findings: Clonal expansion was found to be greater in HLA-associated TCR beta chains than in equally common others in a later analysis. Later analysis placed DRB1 highest and HLA-C lowest in TCR association rates, which differed by HLA locus.

With 60 Vbeta and 13 Jbeta primers, the PCR was carried out. TCRdb's table, derived via immunoSEQ multiplex PCR, lists solely in-frame clones and lacks some. Among about 130,000 clones listed, 74% were seen once. The TCR was taken from a middle-aged man in good health and CMV-seropositive. Sequencing used PBMCs. The chain joins TRBV11-2 to TRBJ2-1, with D tentatively TRBD2 (6 bases). CDR3 sequence: CASSLAGPPYNEQFF. For the CDR3, the DNA is TGTGCCAGCAGCTTGGCGGGGCCTCCATACAATGAGCAGTTCTTC.